These T cell receptor beta chains were read from a single sample in a study of shared clonotypes between healthy human individuals. The repertoire was sequenced with immunoSEQ multiplex PCR; TCRdb's copy has only in-frame clones and lacks some. The sample lists about 2 million clones, over 85% occurring once. The sample was naive CD8+ T cells sorted from blood. Receptors originate from a young man in good health. Each CDR3 is given with its conserved first and last residue. D genes are given only for firm matches. For some rows the clone size is stated as once, few or many, or as a class when expanded; others skip it.

abundance: NA
j_gene: TRBJ2-5
d_gene: NA
v_gene: TRBV4-1
CDR3aa: CASSQDVSQETQYF
CDR3nt: TGCGCCAGCAGCCAAGACGTCAGCCAAGAGACCCAGTACTTC

abundance: NA
j_gene: TRBJ2-5
d_gene: TRBD2
v_gene: TRBV14
CDR3aa: CASSPSPGTSGKSETQYF
CDR3nt: TGTGCCAGCAGCCCTTCACCCGGGACTAGCGGGAAGTCGGAGACCCAGTACTTC

abundance: NA
j_gene: TRBJ1-2
d_gene: NA
v_gene: TRBV6-5
CDR3aa: CASRSGWDGYTF
CDR3nt: TGTGCCAGCAGGTCAGGGTGGGATGGCTACACCTTC

abundance: NA
j_gene: TRBJ2-6
d_gene: NA
v_gene: TRBV5-6
CDR3aa: CASSLEGFGANVLTF
CDR3nt: TGTGCCAGCAGCTTGGAGGGCTTTGGGGCCAACGTCCTGACTTTC

abundance: NA
j_gene: TRBJ2-2
d_gene: NA
v_gene: TRBV25-1
CDR3aa: CASSEVRVGELFF
CDR3nt: TGTGCCAGCAGTGAAGTCAGGGTTGGGGAGCTGTTTTTT

abundance: NA
j_gene: TRBJ2-3
d_gene: NA
v_gene: TRBV7-2
CDR3aa: CASSTDPGDTQYF
CDR3nt: TGTGCCAGCAGCACAGACCCGGGAGATACGCAGTATTTT

abundance: NA
j_gene: TRBJ1-1
d_gene: NA
v_gene: TRBV7-2
CDR3aa: CASSLNFQAFF
CDR3nt: TGTGCCAGCAGCTTAAATTTTCAGGCTTTCTTT

abundance: NA
j_gene: TRBJ2-5
d_gene: TRBD1
v_gene: TRBV15
CDR3aa: CATSRYRGETQYF
CDR3nt: TGTGCCACCAGCAGATACAGGGGGGAGACCCAGTACTTC

abundance: NA
j_gene: TRBJ1-2
d_gene: NA
v_gene: TRBV5-4
CDR3aa: CASSLDGTGAYGYTF
CDR3nt: TGTGCCAGCAGCTTAGATGGAACAGGAGCCTATGGCTACACCTTC

abundance: NA
j_gene: TRBJ2-7
d_gene: NA
v_gene: TRBV6-5
CDR3aa: CASSYSTGRVNYEQYF
CDR3nt: TGTGCCAGCAGTTACTCGACGGGCAGGGTTAACTACGAGCAGTACTTC

abundance: NA
j_gene: TRBJ1-1
d_gene: NA
v_gene: TRBV7-3
CDR3aa: CASSLAGGNTEAFF
CDR3nt: TGTGCCAGCAGTCTCGCGGGGGGAAACACTGAAGCTTTCTTT

abundance: few
j_gene: TRBJ1-2
d_gene: NA
v_gene: TRBV11-2
CDR3aa: CASSLGGNYGYTF
CDR3nt: TGTGCCAGCAGCTTAGGGGGGAACTATGGCTACACCTTC

abundance: NA
j_gene: TRBJ2-7
d_gene: NA
v_gene: TRBV28
CDR3aa: CASSFAGFYEQYF
CDR3nt: TGTGCCAGCAGTTTTGCCGGATTCTACGAGCAGTACTTC

abundance: NA
j_gene: TRBJ2-6
d_gene: NA
v_gene: TRBV4-3
CDR3aa: CASSQDRGPSGANVLTF
CDR3nt: TGCGCCAGCAGCCAAGACAGGGGCCCCTCTGGGGCCAACGTCCTGACTTTC

abundance: NA
j_gene: TRBJ2-3
d_gene: NA
v_gene: TRBV11-2
CDR3aa: CASSPSGEGGDTQYF
CDR3nt: TGTGCCAGCAGTCCAAGTGGTGAGGGAGGAGATACGCAGTATTTT

abundance: once
j_gene: TRBJ1-6
d_gene: NA
v_gene: TRBV6-1
CDR3aa: CASSEQTSSYNSPLHF
CDR3nt: TGTGCCAGCAGTGAGCAGACAAGCTCCTATAATTCACCCCTCCACTTT

abundance: NA
j_gene: TRBJ2-5
d_gene: TRBD1
v_gene: TRBV11-2
CDR3aa: CASSLGTGGGETQYF
CDR3nt: TGTGCCAGCAGCTTAGGGACAGGGGGCGGGGAGACCCAGTACTTC

abundance: NA
j_gene: TRBJ2-5
d_gene: NA
v_gene: TRBV2
CDR3aa: CASSVLAGLETQYF
CDR3nt: TGTGCCAGCAGTGTTCTGGCGGGGCTGGAGACCCAGTACTTC

abundance: NA
j_gene: TRBJ2-7
d_gene: TRBD2
v_gene: TRBV4-3
CDR3aa: CASSQDLGLVIYEQYF
CDR3nt: TGCGCCAGCAGCCAAGATCTGGGACTAGTTATCTACGAGCAGTACTTC

abundance: once
j_gene: TRBJ1-4
d_gene: NA
v_gene: TRBV7-8
CDR3aa: CASSLVGVAEKLFF
CDR3nt: TGTGCCAGCAGCTTAGTAGGGGTAGCTGAAAAACTGTTTTTT

abundance: NA
j_gene: TRBJ2-7
d_gene: TRBD1
v_gene: TRBV5-4
CDR3aa: CASSFKGALEQYF
CDR3nt: TGTGCCAGCAGCTTCAAGGGGGCACTCGAGCAGTACTTC

abundance: NA
j_gene: TRBJ1-2
d_gene: NA
v_gene: TRBV18
CDR3aa: CASSPWQADYTF
CDR3nt: TGTGCCAGCTCACCGTGGCAGGCCGACTACACCTTC

abundance: NA
j_gene: TRBJ2-5
d_gene: TRBD2
v_gene: TRBV10-3
CDR3aa: CAISEAQGVSGRAFLDRETQYF
CDR3nt: TGTGCCATCAGTGAGGCGCAAGGGGTGAGCGGGAGGGCCTTTTTGGACAGAGAGACCCAGTACTTC

abundance: NA
j_gene: TRBJ2-7
d_gene: TRBD2
v_gene: TRBV5-6
CDR3aa: CASSPSGNTLYEQYF
CDR3nt: TGTGCCAGCAGCCCTAGCGGGAATACCCTTTACGAGCAGTACTTC

abundance: NA
j_gene: TRBJ1-2
d_gene: TRBD1
v_gene: TRBV15
CDR3aa: CATSLDRGNGYTF
CDR3nt: TGTGCCACCAGCCTGGACAGGGGAAATGGCTACACCTTC

abundance: NA
j_gene: TRBJ1-4
d_gene: NA
v_gene: TRBV21-1
CDR3aa: CASNGVGKEKLFF
CDR3nt: TGTGCCAGCAATGGAGTCGGAAAAGAAAAACTGTTTTTT

abundance: NA
j_gene: TRBJ2-7
d_gene: TRBD2
v_gene: TRBV6-6
CDR3aa: CASSLTSGNDEQYF
CDR3nt: TGTGCCAGCAGTCTGACTAGCGGGAACGACGAGCAGTACTTC

abundance: NA
j_gene: TRBJ1-1
d_gene: NA
v_gene: TRBV4-3
CDR3aa: CASSESGITEAFF
CDR3nt: TGCGCCAGCAGCGAAAGTGGTATCACTGAAGCTTTCTTT

abundance: NA
j_gene: TRBJ2-7
d_gene: NA
v_gene: TRBV15
CDR3aa: CATSRVPGTNYEQYF
CDR3nt: TGTGCCACCAGCAGAGTCCCAGGGACAAACTACGAGCAGTACTTC

abundance: NA
j_gene: TRBJ2-5
d_gene: NA
v_gene: TRBV5-6
CDR3aa: CASSLNGWEETQYF
CDR3nt: TGTGCCAGCAGCTTAAATGGGTGGGAAGAGACCCAGTACTTC

abundance: once
j_gene: TRBJ2-5
d_gene: NA
v_gene: TRBV27
CDR3aa: CASSLYFRETQYF
CDR3nt: TGTGCCAGCAGTTTATATTTCCGAGAGACCCAGTACTTC

abundance: NA
j_gene: TRBJ2-7
d_gene: TRBD2
v_gene: TRBV7-9
CDR3aa: CASSLTSGADSYEQYF
CDR3nt: TGTGCCAGCAGCTTAACTAGCGGGGCCGATTCCTACGAGCAGTACTTC

abundance: NA
j_gene: TRBJ1-2
d_gene: NA
v_gene: TRBV4-3
CDR3aa: CASSQGRGYGYTF
CDR3nt: TGCGCCAGCAGCCAAGGCAGGGGCTATGGCTACACCTTC

abundance: NA
j_gene: TRBJ2-1
d_gene: NA
v_gene: TRBV28
CDR3aa: CASSLSANEQFF
CDR3nt: TGTGCCAGCAGCCTGAGCGCCAATGAGCAGTTCTTC

abundance: NA
j_gene: TRBJ2-5
d_gene: NA
v_gene: TRBV13
CDR3aa: CASSLDPQETQYF
CDR3nt: TGTGCCAGCAGCTTAGATCCCCAAGAGACCCAGTACTTC

abundance: NA
j_gene: TRBJ2-1
d_gene: TRBD2
v_gene: TRBV4-3
CDR3aa: CASSQGGLAGGDYEQFF
CDR3nt: TGCGCCAGCAGCCAAGGAGGGCTAGCGGGAGGGGATTATGAGCAGTTCTTC

abundance: NA
j_gene: TRBJ2-7
d_gene: NA
v_gene: TRBV6-1
CDR3aa: CASSIWGPGAYEQYF
CDR3nt: TGTGCCAGCAGCATATGGGGCCCCGGGGCCTACGAGCAGTACTTC

abundance: NA
j_gene: TRBJ2-7
d_gene: TRBD1
v_gene: TRBV11-2
CDR3aa: CASSLGEIGGLTYEQYF
CDR3nt: TGTGCCAGCAGCTTAGGAGAGATAGGGGGCCTAACCTACGAGCAGTACTTC

abundance: NA
j_gene: TRBJ2-5
d_gene: TRBD2
v_gene: TRBV2
CDR3aa: CASSEASGIRETQYF
CDR3nt: TGTGCCAGCAGTGAGGCTAGCGGGATACGAGAGACCCAGTACTTC

abundance: few
j_gene: TRBJ2-3
d_gene: NA
v_gene: TRBV27
CDR3aa: CACSWGDTQYF
CDR3nt: TGTGCCTGCAGTTGGGGAGATACGCAGTATTTT

abundance: NA
j_gene: TRBJ1-1
d_gene: NA
v_gene: TRBV7-8
CDR3aa: CASSFRSPNGEAFF
CDR3nt: TGTGCCAGCAGCTTCCGATCCCCCAACGGGGAAGCTTTCTTT

abundance: NA
j_gene: TRBJ1-5
d_gene: NA
v_gene: TRBV4-3
CDR3aa: CASSQDLEQPQHF
CDR3nt: TGCGCCAGCAGCCAAGATCTAGAGCAGCCCCAGCATTTT

abundance: once
j_gene: TRBJ2-6
d_gene: NA
v_gene: TRBV25-1
CDR3aa: CASSGQANVLTF
CDR3nt: TGTGCCAGCAGTGGACAGGCCAACGTCCTGACTTTC

abundance: NA
j_gene: TRBJ2-7
d_gene: TRBD2
v_gene: TRBV13
CDR3aa: CASSLSPSGGAYEQYF
CDR3nt: TGTGCCAGCAGCTTATCACCTAGCGGGGGAGCCTACGAGCAGTACTTC

abundance: NA
j_gene: TRBJ1-1
d_gene: NA
v_gene: TRBV20-1
CDR3aa: CSARDEAFF
CDR3nt: TGCAGTGCCAGGGATGAAGCTTTCTTT

abundance: NA
j_gene: TRBJ2-2
d_gene: TRBD1
v_gene: TRBV28
CDR3aa: CASRPTGTAGELFF
CDR3nt: TGTGCCAGCAGACCGACAGGGACGGCCGGGGAGCTGTTTTTT

abundance: once
j_gene: TRBJ2-3
d_gene: NA
v_gene: TRBV6-5
CDR3aa: CASSYNTDPRADTQYF
CDR3nt: TGTGCCAGCAGTTACAACACAGACCCTAGGGCAGATACGCAGTATTTT

abundance: NA
j_gene: TRBJ1-1
d_gene: NA
v_gene: TRBV5-6
CDR3aa: CASSSATGLNTEAFF
CDR3nt: TGTGCCAGCAGCTCCGCTACAGGGCTGAACACTGAAGCTTTCTTT

abundance: NA
j_gene: TRBJ2-5
d_gene: NA
v_gene: TRBV10-2
CDR3aa: CAITPGSQETQYF
CDR3nt: TGCGCCATCACGCCGGGCTCCCAAGAGACCCAGTACTTC

abundance: once
j_gene: TRBJ1-2
d_gene: TRBD1
v_gene: TRBV13
CDR3aa: CASSSTPTGGEGYTF
CDR3nt: TGTGCCAGCAGCTCGACCCCCACAGGGGGAGAGGGCTACACCTTC

abundance: NA
j_gene: TRBJ1-2
d_gene: TRBD1
v_gene: TRBV4-1
CDR3aa: CASSQERTGGNGGYTF
CDR3nt: TGCGCCAGCAGCCAAGAGCGGACAGGAGGGAACGGGGGCTACACCTTC

abundance: once
j_gene: TRBJ1-2
d_gene: TRBD1
v_gene: TRBV28
CDR3aa: CASSLTGGGGPRPNYPNYGYTF
CDR3nt: TGTGCCAGCAGTTTGACAGGGGGCGGGGGCCCGCGACCGAACTACCCTAACTATGGCTACACCTTC

abundance: once
j_gene: TRBJ1-5
d_gene: NA
v_gene: TRBV9
CDR3aa: CASSFDGSGQPQHF
CDR3nt: TGTGCCAGCAGCTTTGACGGGTCGGGACAGCCCCAGCATTTT

abundance: NA
j_gene: TRBJ2-2
d_gene: NA
v_gene: TRBV11-3
CDR3aa: CASSYRRGSGELFF
CDR3nt: TGTGCCAGCAGTTACCGAAGGGGGTCCGGGGAGCTGTTTTTT

abundance: once
j_gene: TRBJ1-2
d_gene: NA
v_gene: TRBV29-1
CDR3aa: CSVGPDSDYGYTF
CDR3nt: TGCAGCGTTGGGCCGGACAGTGACTATGGCTACACCTTC